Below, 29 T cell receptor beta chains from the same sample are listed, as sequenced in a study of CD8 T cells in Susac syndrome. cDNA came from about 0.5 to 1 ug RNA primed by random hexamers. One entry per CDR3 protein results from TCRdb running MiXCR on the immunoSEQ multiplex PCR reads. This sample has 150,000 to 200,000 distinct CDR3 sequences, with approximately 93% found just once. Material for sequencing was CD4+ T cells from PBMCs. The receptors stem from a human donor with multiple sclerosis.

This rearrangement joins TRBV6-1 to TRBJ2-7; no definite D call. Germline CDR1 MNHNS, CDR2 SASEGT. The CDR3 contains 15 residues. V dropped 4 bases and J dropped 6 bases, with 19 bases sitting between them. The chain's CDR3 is CASSGESWGTTEQYF. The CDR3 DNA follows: TGTGCCAGCAGTGGTGAAAGCTGGGGTACTACCGAGCAGTACTTC.

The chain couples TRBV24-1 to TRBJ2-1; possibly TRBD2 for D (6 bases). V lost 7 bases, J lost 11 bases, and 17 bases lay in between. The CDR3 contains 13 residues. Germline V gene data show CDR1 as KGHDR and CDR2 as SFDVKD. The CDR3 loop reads CATSVETGTQQFF. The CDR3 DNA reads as TGTGCCACCAGCGTGGAAACCGGGACTCAGCAGTTCTTC.

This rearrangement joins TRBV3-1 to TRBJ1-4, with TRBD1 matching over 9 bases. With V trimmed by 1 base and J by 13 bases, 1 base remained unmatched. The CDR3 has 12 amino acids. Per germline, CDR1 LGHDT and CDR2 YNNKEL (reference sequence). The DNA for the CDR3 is TGTGCCAGCAGCCAAGTGGACAGGGGACTGTTTTTT. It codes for CASSQVDRGLFF.

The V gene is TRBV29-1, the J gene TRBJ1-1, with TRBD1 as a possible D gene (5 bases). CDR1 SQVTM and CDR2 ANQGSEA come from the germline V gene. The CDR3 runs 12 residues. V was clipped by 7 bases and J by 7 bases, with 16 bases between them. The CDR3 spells CSGGRGADEAFF. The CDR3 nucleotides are TGCAGCGGGGGAAGGGGCGCTGATGAAGCTTTCTTT.

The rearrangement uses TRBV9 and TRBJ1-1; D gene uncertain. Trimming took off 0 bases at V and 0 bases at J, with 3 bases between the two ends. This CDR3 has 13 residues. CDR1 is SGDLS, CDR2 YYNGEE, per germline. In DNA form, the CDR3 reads TGTGCCAGCAGCGTAGCTTTGAACACTGAAGCTTTCTTT. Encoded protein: CASSVALNTEAFF.

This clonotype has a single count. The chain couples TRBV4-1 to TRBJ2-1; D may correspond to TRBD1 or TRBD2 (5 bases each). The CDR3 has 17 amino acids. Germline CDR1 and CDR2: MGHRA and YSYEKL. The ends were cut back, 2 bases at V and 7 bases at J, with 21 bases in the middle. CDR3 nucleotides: TGCGCCAGCAGCCAAACCCCCGGGACGCCGGTGGGGAATGAGCAGTTCTTC. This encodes CASSQTPGTPVGNEQFF.

The CDR3 coding sequence is TGTGCCAGCAGCGCAAACGGGGATGAGCAGTTCTTC. Translated, it gives CASSANGDEQFF. V and J are TRBV7-9 and TRBJ2-1; tentatively, D is TRBD2 (5 bases). V was shortened by 5 bases and J by 8 bases, with 10 bases between the two germline ends. Germline V gene lookup returns CDR1 SEHNR and CDR2 FQNEAQ (reference sequence). This CDR3 has 12 amino acids.

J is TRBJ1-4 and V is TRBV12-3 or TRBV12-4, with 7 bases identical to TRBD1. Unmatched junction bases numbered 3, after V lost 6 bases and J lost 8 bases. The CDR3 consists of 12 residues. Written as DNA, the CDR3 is TGTGCCAGCAGGGGGACAGCAGAAAAACTGTTTTTT. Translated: CASRGTAEKLFF.

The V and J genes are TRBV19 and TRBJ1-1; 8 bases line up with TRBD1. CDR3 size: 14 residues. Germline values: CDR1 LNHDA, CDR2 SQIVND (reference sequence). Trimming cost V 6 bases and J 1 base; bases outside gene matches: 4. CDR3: CASSPTGANTEAFF. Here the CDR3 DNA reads TGTGCCAGTAGCCCGACAGGGGCGAACACTGAAGCTTTCTTT.

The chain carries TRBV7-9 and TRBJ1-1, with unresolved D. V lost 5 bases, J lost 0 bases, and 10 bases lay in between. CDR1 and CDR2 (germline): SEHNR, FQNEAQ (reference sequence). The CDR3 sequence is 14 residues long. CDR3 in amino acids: CASSRSPLNTEAFF. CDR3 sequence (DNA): TGTGCCAGCAGCCGTTCCCCGCTGAACACTGAAGCTTTCTTT.

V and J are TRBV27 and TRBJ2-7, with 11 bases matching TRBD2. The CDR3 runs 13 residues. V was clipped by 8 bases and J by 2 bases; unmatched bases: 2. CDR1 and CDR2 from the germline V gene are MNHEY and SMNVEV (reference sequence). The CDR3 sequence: CASGLAGPYEQYF. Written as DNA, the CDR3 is TGTGCCAGCGGACTAGCGGGCCCCTACGAGCAGTACTTC.

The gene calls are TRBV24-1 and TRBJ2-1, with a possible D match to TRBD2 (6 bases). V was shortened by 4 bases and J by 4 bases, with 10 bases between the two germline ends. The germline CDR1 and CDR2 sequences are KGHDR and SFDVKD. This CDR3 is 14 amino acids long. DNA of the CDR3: TGTGCCACCAGTGAGGGGGGACGGTACAATGAGCAGTTCTTC. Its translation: CATSEGGRYNEQFF.

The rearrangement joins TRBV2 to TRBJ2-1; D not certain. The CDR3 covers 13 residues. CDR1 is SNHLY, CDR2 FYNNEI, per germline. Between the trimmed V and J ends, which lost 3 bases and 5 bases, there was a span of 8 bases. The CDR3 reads CASSDEVHNEQFF. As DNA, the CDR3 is TGTGCCAGCAGTGACGAGGTCCACAATGAGCAGTTCTTC. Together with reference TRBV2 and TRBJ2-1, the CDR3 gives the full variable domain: EPEVTQTPSHQVTQMGQEVILRCVPISNHLYFYWYRQILGQKVEFLVSFYNNEISEKSEIFDDQFSVERPDGSNFTLKIRSTKLEDSAMYFCASSDEVHNEQFFGPGTRLTVL.

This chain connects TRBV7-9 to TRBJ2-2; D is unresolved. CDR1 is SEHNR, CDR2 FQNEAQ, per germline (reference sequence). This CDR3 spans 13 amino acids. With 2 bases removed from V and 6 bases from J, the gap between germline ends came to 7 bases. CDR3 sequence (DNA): TGTGCCAGCAGCTTAATTACTTCCGGGGAGCTGTTTTTT. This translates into CASSLITSGELFF. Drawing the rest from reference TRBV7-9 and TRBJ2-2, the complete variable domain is DTGVSQNPRHKITKRGQNVTFRCDPISEHNRLYWYRQTLGQGPEFLTYFQNEAQLEKSRLLSDRFSAERPKGSFSTLEIQRTEQGDSAMYLCASSLITSGELFFGEGSRLTVL.

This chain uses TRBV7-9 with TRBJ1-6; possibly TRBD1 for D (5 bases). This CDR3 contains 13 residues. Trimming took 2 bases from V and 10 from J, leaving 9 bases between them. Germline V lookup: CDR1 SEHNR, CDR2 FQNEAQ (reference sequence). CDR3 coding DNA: TGTGCCAGCAGCTTAATGGGGGAATCACCCCTCCACTTT. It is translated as CASSLMGESPLHF.

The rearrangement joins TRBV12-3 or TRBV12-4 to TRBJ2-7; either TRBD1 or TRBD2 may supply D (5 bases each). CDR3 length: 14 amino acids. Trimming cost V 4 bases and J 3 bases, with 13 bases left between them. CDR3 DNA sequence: TGTGCCAGCAGTTCCTCCGGGACGCGCTACGAGCAGTACTTC. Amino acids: CASSSSGTRYEQYF.

In DNA, the CDR3 is TGTGCCTGGAGTCCCATGTTCAATCAGCCCCAGCATTTT. Protein sequence: CAWSPMFNQPQHF. V usage is TRBV30 and J usage is TRBJ1-5, with D uncertain. Trimming cost V 2 bases and J 3 bases, with 8 bases left between them. Germline lookup yields CDR1 GTSNPN and CDR2 SVGIG (reference sequence). The CDR3 has 13 residues.

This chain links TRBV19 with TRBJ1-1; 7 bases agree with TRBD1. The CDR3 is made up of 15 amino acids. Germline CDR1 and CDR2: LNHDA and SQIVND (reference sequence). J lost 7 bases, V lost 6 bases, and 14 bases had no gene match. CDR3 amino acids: CASSLRDRLFHEAFF. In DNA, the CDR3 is TGTGCCAGTAGCCTTAGGGACAGACTCTTTCATGAAGCTTTCTTT.

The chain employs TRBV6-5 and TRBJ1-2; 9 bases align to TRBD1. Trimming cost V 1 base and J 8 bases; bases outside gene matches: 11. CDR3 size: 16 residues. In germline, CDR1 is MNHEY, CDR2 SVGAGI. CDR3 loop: CASSYFTGTGRGGYTF. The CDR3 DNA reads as TGTGCCAGCAGTTACTTTACCGGGACAGGGAGAGGGGGCTACACCTTC.

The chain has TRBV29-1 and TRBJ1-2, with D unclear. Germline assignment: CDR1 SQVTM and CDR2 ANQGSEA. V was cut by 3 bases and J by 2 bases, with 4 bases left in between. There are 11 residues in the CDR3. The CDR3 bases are TGCAGCGTTGACAGAAACTATGGCTACACCTTC. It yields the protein CSVDRNYGYTF.

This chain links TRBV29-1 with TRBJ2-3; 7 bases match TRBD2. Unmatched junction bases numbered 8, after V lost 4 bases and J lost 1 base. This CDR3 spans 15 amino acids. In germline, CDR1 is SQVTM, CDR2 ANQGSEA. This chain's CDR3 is CSVVGGRAGTDTQYF. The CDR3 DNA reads TGCAGCGTTGTAGGAGGGAGGGCCGGCACAGATACGCAGTATTTT.

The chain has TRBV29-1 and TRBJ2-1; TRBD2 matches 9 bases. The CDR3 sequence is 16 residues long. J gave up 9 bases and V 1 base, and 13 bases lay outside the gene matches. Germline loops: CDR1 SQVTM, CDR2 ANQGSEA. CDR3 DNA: TGCAGCGTTGAAGGGGGCAGGACTAGCGATGTGAGTGAGCAGTTCTTC. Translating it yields CSVEGGRTSDVSEQFF.

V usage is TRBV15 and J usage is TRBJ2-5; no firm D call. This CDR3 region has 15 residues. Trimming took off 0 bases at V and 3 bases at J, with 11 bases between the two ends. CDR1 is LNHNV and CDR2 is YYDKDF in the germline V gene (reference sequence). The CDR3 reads CATSRDPAIEETQYF. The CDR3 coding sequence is TGTGCCACCAGCAGAGATCCAGCAATCGAAGAGACCCAGTACTTC.

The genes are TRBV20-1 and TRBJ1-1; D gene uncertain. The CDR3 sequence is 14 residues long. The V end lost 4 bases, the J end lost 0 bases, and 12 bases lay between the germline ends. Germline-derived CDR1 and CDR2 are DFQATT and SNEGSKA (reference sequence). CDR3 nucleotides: TGCAGTGCTACCAGGACGGAGATGAACACTGAAGCTTTCTTT. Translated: CSATRTEMNTEAFF.

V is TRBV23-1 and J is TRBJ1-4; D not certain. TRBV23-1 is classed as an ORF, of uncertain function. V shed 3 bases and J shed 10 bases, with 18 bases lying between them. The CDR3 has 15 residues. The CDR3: CASSQSPAIAGKLFF. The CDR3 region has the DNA TGCGCCAGCAGTCAGAGCCCCGCTATTGCAGGAAAACTGTTTTTT.

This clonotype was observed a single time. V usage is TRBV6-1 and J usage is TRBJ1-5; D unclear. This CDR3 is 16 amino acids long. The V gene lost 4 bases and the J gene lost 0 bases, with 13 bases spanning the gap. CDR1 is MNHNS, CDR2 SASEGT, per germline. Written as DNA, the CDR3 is TGTGCCAGCAGTGCGGGTGCGATTTATAGCAATCAGCCCCAGCATTTT. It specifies CASSAGAIYSNQPQHF.

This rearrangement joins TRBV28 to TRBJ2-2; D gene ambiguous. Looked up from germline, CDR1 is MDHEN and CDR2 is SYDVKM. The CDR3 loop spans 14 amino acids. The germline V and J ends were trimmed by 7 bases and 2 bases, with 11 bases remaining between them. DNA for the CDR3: TGTGCCAGCAATTCAGGTTTTAACACCGGGGAGCTGTTTTTT. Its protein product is CASNSGFNTGELFF.

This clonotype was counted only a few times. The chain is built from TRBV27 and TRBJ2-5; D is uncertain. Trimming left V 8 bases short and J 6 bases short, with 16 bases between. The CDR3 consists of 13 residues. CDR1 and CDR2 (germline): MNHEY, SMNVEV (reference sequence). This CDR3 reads CASAKRRDQTQYF. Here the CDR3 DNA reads TGTGCCAGCGCAAAAAGGCGCGATCAGACCCAGTACTTC.

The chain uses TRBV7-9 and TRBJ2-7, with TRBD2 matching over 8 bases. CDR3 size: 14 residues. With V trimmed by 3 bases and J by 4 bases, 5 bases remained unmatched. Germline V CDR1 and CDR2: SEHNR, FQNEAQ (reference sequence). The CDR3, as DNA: TGTGCCAGCAGCTTCGGCGGGAGGCTGTACGAGCAGTACTTC. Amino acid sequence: CASSFGGRLYEQYF.